The 21 T cell receptor beta chains in this list originate from one sample, sequenced in a study of blood T cell repertoires in COVID-19 (dated by TCRdb to between 2020 and 2021). Library prep was done by the immunoSEQ multiplex PCR assay. TCRdb's version of the immuneACCESS table is confined to in-frame rearrangements and falls short of the full clone set. An unresolved V gene accounts for under half of the shortfall where checked; the remainder is of unknown origin. In all, the sample holds around 95,000 clones, and more than 65% of those were seen once. Roughly 12% of the sample comes from the top ten. Sequencing was carried out using peripheral blood. The receptor source for this set is a woman in her seventies with acute or convalescent COVID-19.

The chain links TRBV5-6 to TRBJ2-5; D is perhaps TRBD1 (5 bases). The CDR3 covers 13 residues. The germline V gene encodes CDR1 SGHDT and CDR2 YYEEEE. Trimming shortened V by 0 bases and J by 7 bases, and 10 bases separated the two germline ends. The CDR3, as DNA: TGTGCCAGCAGCTTGGGACTTGGGGCGACCCAGTACTTC. Its protein is CASSLGLGATQYF.

In its sample, this clone was seen a few times. The rearrangement uses TRBV5-5 and TRBJ1-1; D is undetermined. The ends were cut back, 4 bases at V and 1 base at J, with 8 bases in the middle. This CDR3 region has 13 residues. Germline V lookup: CDR1 SGHKS, CDR2 YYEKEE (reference sequence). The CDR3 loop is CASSPSGNTEAFF. The CDR3 nucleotides read TGTGCCAGCAGCCCGAGTGGGAACACTGAAGCTTTCTTT. Using reference TRBV5-5 and TRBJ1-1 for the parts outside the CDR3, the full variable domain is DAGVTQSPTHLIKTRGQQVTLRCSPISGHKSVSWYQQVLGQGPQFIFQYYEKEERGRGNFPDRFSARQFPNYSSELNVNALLLGDSALYLCASSPSGNTEAFFGQGTRLTVV.

The J gene is TRBJ1-6, the V gene TRBV19; maybe TRBD1 (5 bases). This CDR3 contains 16 residues. The V and J ends lost 3 bases and 0 bases respectively, with 9 bases between them. Germline V gives CDR1 LNHDA, CDR2 SQIVND (reference sequence). CDR3 amino acids: CASSIDSSSYNSPLHF. CDR3 DNA: TGTGCCAGTAGTATTGACAGCAGCTCCTATAATTCACCCCTCCACTTT.

The chain carries TRBV19 and TRBJ1-3; 11 bases align to TRBD1. Germline V gives CDR1 LNHDA, CDR2 SQIVND (reference sequence). The V segment lost 7 bases and the J segment 4 bases; nucleotides outside the gene matches: 3. This CDR3 has 14 residues. CDR3 in DNA: TGTGCCAGTACCGGACAGGGGGCGGGAAACACCATATATTTT. This codes for CASTGQGAGNTIYF.

This clone was picked up a small number of times. The chain recombines TRBV6-2 or TRBV6-3 with TRBJ1-1; D gene unclear. Germline V CDR1 and CDR2: MNHEY, SVGEGT. V dropped 3 bases and J dropped 2 bases, with 10 bases sitting between them. CDR3 length: 14 amino acids. The CDR3, as DNA: TGTGCCAGCAGTTATCGGGGTTCAAACACTGAAGCTTTCTTT. This gives the protein CASSYRGSNTEAFF.

The CDR3 loop is CASTAGTGPANYGYTF. Here the CDR3 DNA reads TGTGCCAGCACGGCCGGGACAGGGCCTGCCAACTATGGCTACACCTTC. The rearrangement uses TRBV21-1 and TRBJ1-2; the listed D gene, TRBD1, was not tested against the DNA. TRBV21-1 represents a pseudogene. CDR3 size: 16 residues.

In this sample, this clone turned up once. The V and J genes are TRBV30 and TRBJ1-6; D possibly corresponds to TRBD1 (5 bases). Looked up from germline, CDR1 is GTSNPN and CDR2 is SVGIG (reference sequence). This CDR3 contains 18 residues. V gave up 3 bases and J gave up 0 bases, with 18 bases separating them. The CDR3 loop is CAWSQAGGSSSYNSPLHF. For the CDR3, the DNA is TGTGCCTGGAGCCAGGCCGGGGGTAGTAGCTCCTATAATTCACCCCTCCACTTT.

The chain recombines TRBV18 with TRBJ1-1; D gene ambiguous. Trimming cost V 2 bases and J 2 bases, with 15 bases left between them. The CDR3 has 16 residues. The germline V gene encodes CDR1 KGHSH and CDR2 LQKENI. The CDR3, as DNA: TGTGCCAGCTCACCATCGAACCCCAGCGGCAACACTGAAGCTTTCTTT. Translated, it gives CASSPSNPSGNTEAFF.

The chain carries TRBV7-6 and TRBJ2-7; perhaps TRBD2 as D (6 bases). Germline V CDR1 and CDR2: SGHVS, FNYEAQ. This CDR3 region has 14 residues. Trimming pared 5 bases from V and 7 bases from J, leaving 18 bases between. DNA for the CDR3: TGTGCCAGCAGCCCGCCTTTCGGGAGCGGGGAGCAGTACTTC. The encoded protein is CASSPPFGSGEQYF.

V gene TRBV6-5 combines with J gene TRBJ2-2; no firm D call. Germline V gene lookup returns CDR1 MNHEY and CDR2 SVGAGI. The ends were cut back, 8 bases at V and 0 bases at J, with 4 bases in the middle. This CDR3 has 12 residues. CDR3 in amino acids: CASRANTGELFF. CDR3 DNA: TGTGCCAGCCGCGCGAACACCGGGGAGCTGTTTTTT.

The gene calls are TRBV6-5 and TRBJ1-5, with a weak D call TRBD1 (5 bases). The germline gives CDR1 MNHEY, CDR2 SVGAGI. The CDR3 totals 15 residues. Trimming pared 0 bases from V and 7 bases from J, leaving 13 bases between. CDR3 nucleotide sequence: TGTGCCAGCAGTTACTCGAAATGGGGGGAACAGCCCCAGCATTTT. Its translation is CASSYSKWGEQPQHF.

This rearrangement joins TRBV3-1 (or the pseudogene TRBV3-2) to TRBJ1-2; a possible D gene is TRBD1 (5 bases). There are 13 residues in the CDR3. Germline CDR1 is LGHDT and CDR2 is YNNKEL (reference sequence). V gave up 0 bases and J gave up 4 bases, with 6 bases separating them. The CDR3 spells CASSQETVYGYTF. The CDR3 coding sequence is TGTGCCAGCAGCCAAGAGACAGTCTATGGCTACACCTTC.

This sequence joins TRBV7-9 and TRBJ2-5; 7 bases align to TRBD2. There are 14 residues in the CDR3. Germline V gene data show CDR1 as SEHNR and CDR2 as FQNEAQ (reference sequence). J lost 3 bases, V lost 5 bases, and 6 bases had no gene match. CDR3 nucleotide sequence: TGTGCCAGCAGCCGAGGGGACTACGAAGAGACCCAGTACTTC. As protein: CASSRGDYEETQYF.

The gene calls are TRBV19 and TRBJ1-4; D is uncertain. Between the trimmed V and J ends, which lost 4 bases and 5 bases, there was a span of 11 bases. Germline V gene sequence: CDR1 LNHDA, CDR2 SQIVND (reference sequence). The CDR3 contains 14 residues. The CDR3 bases are TGTGCCAGTAGTACGACACATTCGAATGAAAAACTGTTTTTT. It is translated as CASSTTHSNEKLFF.

This chain uses TRBV5-1 with TRBJ1-1, with D possibly being TRBD1 (5 bases). Trimming left V 0 bases short and J 3 bases short, with 15 bases between. The germline gives CDR1 SGHRS, CDR2 YFSETQ. The CDR3 spans 16 residues. The CDR3 coding sequence is TGCGCCAGCAGCTTGGATTTGGCGGGGACGCACACTGAAGCTTTCTTT. Translating it yields CASSLDLAGTHTEAFF.

This clone occurred a few times. The chain joins TRBV10-3 to TRBJ1-1; D ambiguous. The CDR3 consists of 14 residues. Germline values: CDR1 ENHRY, CDR2 SYGVKD. The germline V and J ends were trimmed by 10 bases and 1 base, with 16 bases remaining between them. CDR3 region: CATYQSGRNTEAFF. For the CDR3, the DNA is TGTGCCACCTACCAGTCAGGTCGGAACACTGAAGCTTTCTTT.

This clone was recorded only once. The V call is TRBV29-1, the J call TRBJ2-3, with TRBD1 as a possible D gene (6 bases). The V end was cut by 7 bases, the J end by 2 bases, with 19 bases between. The CDR3 has 15 residues. Germline-derived CDR1 and CDR2 are SQVTM and ANQGSEA. CDR3 DNA sequence: TGCAGCGCCCGATCGGGGACAACGATCACAGATACGCAGTATTTT. Translating it yields CSARSGTTITDTQYF.

The rearrangement uses TRBV19 and TRBJ1-2, with TRBD1 matching 7 bases. The trim removed 4 bases at V and 0 bases at J, leaving 5 bases unmatched. The CDR3 sequence is 15 residues long. Germline V gene data show CDR1 as LNHDA and CDR2 as SQIVND (reference sequence). CDR3 amino acids: CASSKDRVTNYGYTF. CDR3 in DNA: TGTGCCAGTAGTAAAGACAGGGTAACTAACTATGGCTACACCTTC. Supplemented by reference TRBV19 and TRBJ1-2, the full variable domain reads DGGITQSPKYLFRKEGQNVTLSCEQNLNHDAMYWYRQDPGQGLRLIYYSQIVNDFQKGDIAEGYSVSREKKESFPLTVTSAQKNPTAFYLCASSKDRVTNYGYTFGSGTRLTVV.

The table lists this clone with a count of one. The chain has TRBV7-2 and TRBJ1-3; TRBD1 matches 8 bases. V was pared by 5 bases and J by 0 bases, with 9 bases of the junction left unmatched. CDR3 length: 17 residues. Germline V gene data show CDR1 as SGHTA and CDR2 as FQGNSA. DNA for the CDR3: TGTGCCAGCAGCACCCGACAGGGGCGAAGCTCTGGAAACACCATATATTTT. Protein sequence: CASSTRQGRSSGNTIYF. The full variable domain, its missing parts supplied by reference TRBV7-2 and TRBJ1-3, is GAGVSQSPSNKVTEKGKDVELRCDPISGHTALYWYRQSLGQGLEFLIYFQGNSAPDKSGLPSDRFSAERTGGSVSTLTIQRTQQEDSAVYLCASSTRQGRSSGNTIYFGEGSWLTVV.

The V and J genes are TRBV2 and TRBJ1-4; tentative D call: TRBD1 (6 bases). The CDR3 covers 14 residues. V was clipped by 10 bases and J by 0 bases, with 12 bases between them. Germline values: CDR1 SNHLY, CDR2 FYNNEI. The CDR3 region has the DNA TGTGCCACGAAGAGGGGGTCAACTAATGAAAAACTGTTTTTT. As protein: CATKRGSTNEKLFF. Based on the CDR3 plus reference TRBV2 and TRBJ1-4, the full variable domain is EPEVTQTPSHQVTQMGQEVILRCVPISNHLYFYWYRQILGQKVEFLVSFYNNEISEKSEIFDDQFSVERPDGSNFTLKIRSTKLEDSAMYFCATKRGSTNEKLFFGSGTQLSVL.

The chain is built from TRBV20-1 and TRBJ2-3, with a tentative D call TRBD2 (6 bases). V was trimmed by 7 bases and J by 3 bases, leaving 8 bases between them. The CDR3 is 11 residues long. Germline lookup yields CDR1 DFQATT and CDR2 SNEGSKA (reference sequence). CDR3 DNA sequence: TGCAGTGTTGGGGGGACAGATACGCAGTATTTT. Its protein is CSVGGTDTQYF.